One and the same sample provided the 10 T cell receptor beta chains below, sequenced in a study of cytotoxic CD8 clonotypes in ibrutinib-treated CLL. Some clones are missing from TCRdb's copy, which holds only in-frame ones; the method was immunoSEQ multiplex PCR. The sample carries some 63,000 clones, just over 90% recorded once. This specimen consisted of PBMCs, obtained after 12 months of ibrutinib treatment. Source of these receptors: a human donor with chronic lymphocytic leukemia.

V and J are TRBV14 and TRBJ1-1; D might be TRBD1 (6 bases). The CDR3 has 15 amino acids. The V end lost 0 bases, the J end lost 4 bases, and 12 bases lay between the germline ends. The germline CDR1 and CDR2 sequences are SGHDN and FVKESK. The CDR3 spells CASSQDMGGGTEAFF. The CDR3 coding sequence is TGTGCCAGCAGCCAAGATATGGGAGGGGGCACTGAAGCTTTCTTT.

The chain combines TRBV29-1 with TRBJ1-1; possible D gene TRBD1, 6 bases. Germline V CDR1 and CDR2: SQVTM, ANQGSEA. The V end was cut by 7 bases, the J end by 4 bases, with 16 bases between. The CDR3 sequence is 13 residues long. The CDR3 protein is CSAGGGGFTEAFF. For the CDR3, the DNA is TGCAGCGCTGGGGGAGGGGGATTCACTGAAGCTTTCTTT.

The rearrangement joins TRBV4-1 to TRBJ1-1; maybe TRBD1 (5 bases). Germline-derived CDR1 and CDR2 are MGHRA and YSYEKL. The CDR3 is 14 amino acids. The germline V and J ends were trimmed by 2 bases and 2 bases, with 9 bases remaining between them. CDR3 coding DNA: TGCGCCAGCAGCCAATTGGGGGAAAACACTGAAGCTTTCTTT. It codes for CASSQLGENTEAFF.

The chain couples TRBV23-1 to TRBJ2-7, with 7 bases fitting TRBD1. TRBV23-1 is marked as an open reading frame, function uncertain. This CDR3 is 14 amino acids long. J gave up 6 bases and V 7 bases, and 12 bases lay outside the gene matches. This chain's CDR3 is CASILMQGVSEQYF. The DNA for the CDR3 is TGCGCCAGCATCCTGATGCAGGGGGTGAGCGAGCAGTACTTC.

The V call is TRBV14, the J call TRBJ1-1; D ambiguous. Between the trimmed V and J ends, which lost 4 bases and 6 bases, there was a span of 18 bases. The CDR3 is 15 amino acids. Germline assignment: CDR1 SGHDN and CDR2 FVKESK. CDR3 coding DNA: TGTGCCAGCAGCCCCGTAGAAGGACGAGCCCCTGAAGCTTTCTTT. As protein: CASSPVEGRAPEAFF.

The chain is built from TRBV7-9 and TRBJ2-5; the match to TRBD2 covers 13 bases. Unmatched junction bases numbered 7, after V lost 6 bases and J lost 3 bases. This CDR3 spans 16 amino acids. Germline lookup yields CDR1 SEHNR and CDR2 FQNEAQ (reference sequence). In DNA form, the CDR3 reads TGTGCCAGCAGTCACGGACTAGCGGGAGATAAAGAGACCCAGTACTTC. Its protein is CASSHGLAGDKETQYF.

The J gene is TRBJ2-3, the V gene TRBV27; D is ambiguous. The V and J ends lost 7 bases and 0 bases respectively, with 11 bases between them. Germline CDR1 and CDR2: MNHEY and SMNVEV (reference sequence). The CDR3 has 14 amino acids. CDR3 bases: TGTGCCAGCACCGCCGAGCAAAGCACAGATACGCAGTATTTT. It is translated as CASTAEQSTDTQYF.

The rearrangement links TRBV10-3 to TRBJ1-6; D remains ambiguous. The V end lost 8 bases, the J end lost 5 bases, and 7 bases lay between the germline ends. From germline, CDR1 is ENHRY and CDR2 SYGVKD. This CDR3 is 12 amino acids long. The CDR3 is CAIARDNSPLHF. CDR3 nucleotide sequence: TGTGCCATCGCCAGAGATAATTCACCCCTCCACTTT.

The gene calls are TRBV5-1 and TRBJ2-1, with TRBD1 identical over 7 bases. In germline, CDR1 is SGHRS, CDR2 YFSETQ. V dropped 3 bases and J dropped 2; count of bases not matched to a gene: 17. CDR3 length equals 19 residues. The CDR3 loop is CASSSGQAWILNAYNEQFF. The CDR3 DNA reads as TGCGCCAGCAGCTCTGGACAGGCCTGGATCCTAAACGCCTACAATGAGCAGTTCTTC.

The J gene is TRBJ1-1, the V gene TRBV5-5; D is ambiguous. Trimming cost V 5 bases and J 3 bases, with 11 bases left between them. From germline, CDR1 is SGHKS and CDR2 YYEKEE (reference sequence). This CDR3 has 13 residues. CDR3 coding DNA: TGTGCCAGCAGATCCGACGGTTACACTGAAGCTTTCTTT. This encodes CASRSDGYTEAFF.